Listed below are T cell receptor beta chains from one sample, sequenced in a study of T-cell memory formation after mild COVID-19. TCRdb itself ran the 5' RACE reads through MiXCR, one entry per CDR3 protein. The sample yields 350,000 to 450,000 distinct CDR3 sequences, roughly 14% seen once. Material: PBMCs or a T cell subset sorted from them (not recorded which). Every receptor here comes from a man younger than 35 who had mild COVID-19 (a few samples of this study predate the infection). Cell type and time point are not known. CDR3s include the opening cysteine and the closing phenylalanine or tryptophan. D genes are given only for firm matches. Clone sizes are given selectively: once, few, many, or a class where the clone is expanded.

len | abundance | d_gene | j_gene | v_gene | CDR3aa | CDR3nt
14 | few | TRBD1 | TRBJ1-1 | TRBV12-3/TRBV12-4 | CASSRQGVHTEAFF | TGTGCCAGCAGCAGACAGGGAGTACACACTGAAGCTTTCTTT
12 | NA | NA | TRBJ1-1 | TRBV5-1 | CASGRVNTEAFF | TGCGCCAGCGGCCGGGTGAACACTGAAGCTTTCTTT
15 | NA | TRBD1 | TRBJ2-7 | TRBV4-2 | CASSQSGTGKGEQYF | TGTGCCAGCAGTCAGTCCGGGACAGGGAAAGGCGAGCAGTACTTC
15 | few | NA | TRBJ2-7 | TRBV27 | CASSLGLGGPHEQYF | TGTGCCAGCAGTTTAGGGTTAGGGGGTCCCCACGAGCAGTACTTC
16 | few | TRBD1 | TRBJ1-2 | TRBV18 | CASSPAAPGTGNGYTF | TGTGCCAGCTCACCGGCCGCACCCGGGACAGGGAATGGCTACACCTTC
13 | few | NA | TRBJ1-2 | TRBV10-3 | CAISERQIYGYTF | TGTGCCATCAGTGAACGACAGATCTACGGCTACACCTTC
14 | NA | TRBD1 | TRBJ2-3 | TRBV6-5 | CASRDRGVTDAQYF | TGTGCCAGCAGAGACAGGGGAGTCACAGATGCGCAGTATTTT
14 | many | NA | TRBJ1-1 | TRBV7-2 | CASSAGGGHTEAFF | TGTGCCAGCAGCGCCGGAGGGGGGCACACTGAAGCTTTCTTT
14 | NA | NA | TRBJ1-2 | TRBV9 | CASSDNRANYGYTF | TGTGCCAGCAGTGATAACAGGGCAAACTATGGCTACACCTTC
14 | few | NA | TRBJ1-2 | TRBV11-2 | CASSSQRYTYGYTF | TGTGCCAGCAGCTCCCAAAGATACACCTATGGCTACACCTTC
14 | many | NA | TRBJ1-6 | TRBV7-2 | CASSHPGRLSPLHF | TGTGCCAGCAGCCACCCTGGACGGTTATCACCCCTCCACTTT
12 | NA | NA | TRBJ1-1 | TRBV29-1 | CSVASQGTEAFF | TGCAGCGTTGCTTCGCAGGGCACTGAAGCTTTCTTT
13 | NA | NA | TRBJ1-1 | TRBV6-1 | CASSDTLNTEAFF | TGTGCCAGCAGTGACACATTGAACACTGAAGCTTTCTTT
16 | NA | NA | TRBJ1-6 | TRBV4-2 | CASSQVMGDKNSPLHF | TGTGCCAGCAGCCAAGTCATGGGGGACAAGAATTCACCCCTCCACTTT
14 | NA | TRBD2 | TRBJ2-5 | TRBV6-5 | CASSYDSGGETQYF | TGTGCCAGCAGTTATGACTCGGGAGGGGAGACCCAGTACTTC
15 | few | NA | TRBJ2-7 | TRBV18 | CASSFDGGFWYEQYF | TGTGCCAGCTCCTTTGACGGTGGTTTTTGGTACGAGCAGTACTTC
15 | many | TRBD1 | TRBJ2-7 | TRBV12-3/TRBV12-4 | CASRATGQGWCEQYF | TGTGCCAGCAGGGCGACGGGACAGGGGTGGTGCGAGCAGTACTTC
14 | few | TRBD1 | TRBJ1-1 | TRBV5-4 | CASSLGGQDTEAFF | TGTGCCAGCAGCTTGGGCGGACAGGACACTGAAGCTTTCTTT
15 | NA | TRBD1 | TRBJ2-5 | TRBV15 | CATSRDRALGETQYF | TGTGCCACCAGCAGGGACAGGGCCCTGGGAGAGACCCAGTACTTC
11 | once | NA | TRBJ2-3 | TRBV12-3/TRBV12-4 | CASSGGGTQYF | TGTGCCAGCAGTGGAGGGGGTACGCAGTATTTT
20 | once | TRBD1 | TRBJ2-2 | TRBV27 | CASSLFVETGQGSSIGELFF | TGTGCCAGCAGTTTATTTGTTGAGACGGGACAGGGCTCTTCTATCGGGGAGCTGTTTTTT
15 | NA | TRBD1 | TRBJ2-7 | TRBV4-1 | CASSQLQGTSYEQYF | TGCGCCAGCAGCCAACTACAGGGGACCTCCTACGAGCAGTACTTC
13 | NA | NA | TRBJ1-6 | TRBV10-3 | CAINDKKVSPLHF | TGTGCCATCAACGACAAGAAAGTCTCACCCCTCCACTTT
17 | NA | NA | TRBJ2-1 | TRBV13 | CASSLEPVRASGNEQFF | TGTGCCAGCAGCTTAGAACCGGTTAGGGCGTCCGGGAATGAGCAGTTCTTC
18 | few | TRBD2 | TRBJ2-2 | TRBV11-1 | CASSLRTSGNQRTGELFF | TGTGCCAGCAGCTTGAGGACTAGCGGGAACCAGCGGACCGGGGAGCTGTTTTTT
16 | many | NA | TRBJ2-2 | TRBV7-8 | CASSLKGDSYTGELFF | TGTGCCAGCAGCCTGAAGGGAGACTCGTACACCGGGGAGCTGTTTTTT
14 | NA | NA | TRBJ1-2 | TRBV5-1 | CASSLAGQEDGYTF | TGCGCCAGCAGCTTAGCGGGGCAAGAGGATGGCTACACCTTC
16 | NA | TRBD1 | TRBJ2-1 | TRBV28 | CASSRTGGSSYNEQFF | TGTGCCAGCAGTCGTACAGGGGGAAGCTCCTACAATGAGCAGTTCTTC
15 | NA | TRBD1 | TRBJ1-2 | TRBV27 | CASSLGQGPIYGYTF | TGTGCCAGCAGTTTGGGACAGGGACCTATCTATGGCTACACCTTC
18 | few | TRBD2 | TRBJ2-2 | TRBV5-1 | CASSLHPTGLGPPGELFF | TGCGCCAGCAGCTTACACCCGACGGGACTAGGCCCCCCCGGGGAGCTGTTTTTT